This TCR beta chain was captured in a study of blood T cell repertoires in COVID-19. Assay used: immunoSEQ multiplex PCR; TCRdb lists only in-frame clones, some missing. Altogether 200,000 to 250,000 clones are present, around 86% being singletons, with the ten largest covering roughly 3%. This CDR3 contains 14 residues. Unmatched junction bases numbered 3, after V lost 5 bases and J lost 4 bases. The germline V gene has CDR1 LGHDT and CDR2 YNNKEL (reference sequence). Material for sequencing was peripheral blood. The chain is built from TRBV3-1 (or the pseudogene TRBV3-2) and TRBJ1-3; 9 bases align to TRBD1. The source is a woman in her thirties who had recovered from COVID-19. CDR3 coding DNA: TGTGCCAGCAGCTTAGGACAGGGGGGAAACACCATATATTTT. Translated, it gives CASSLGQGGNTIYF.